This is a list of T cell receptor beta chains from one sample in a study of control samples from healthy donors and cancer patients. Only in-frame clones appear in the TCRdb table, and some are missing; sequencing was by immunoSEQ multiplex PCR. The repertoire holds about 86,000 clones, with approximately 94% as singletons. The sample comprised blood. These receptors originate from a woman younger than 30 in good health. Both conserved end residues are part of each CDR3. D genes are given only for firm matches. Rows may omit the clone size; those that give it use once, few, many or a size class.

TRBV19,once,-,TRBJ2-1,CASSINADSYNEQFF,TGTGCCAGTAGTATCAACGCGGACTCCTACAATGAGCAGTTCTTC
TRBV9,-,-,TRBJ2-7,CASSNRPGYEQYF,TGTGCCAGCAGCAATCGGCCGGGCTACGAGCAGTACTTC
TRBV29-1,-,-,TRBJ1-3,CSVEGQHSGNTIYF,TGCAGCGTTGAAGGACAGCACTCTGGAAACACCATATATTTT
TRBV10-2,-,-,TRBJ2-1,CASSESPFWGNEQFF,TGCGCCAGCAGTGAATCCCCATTCTGGGGGAATGAGCAGTTCTTC
TRBV25-1,-,-,TRBJ1-1,CASSPAQGRNTEAFF,TGTGCCAGCAGTCCCGCACAAGGAAGGAACACTGAAGCTTTCTTT
TRBV28,-,-,TRBJ1-2,CASSTLGDGYTF,TGTGCCAGCAGCACCCTGGGGGATGGCTACACCTTC
TRBV28,-,-,TRBJ2-2,CASSSRVTGELFF,TGTGCCAGCAGTTCGAGGGTTACCGGGGAGCTGTTTTTT
TRBV27,-,-,TRBJ2-2,CASSLSGRTGELFF,TGTGCCAGCAGTTTATCCGGCCGGACCGGGGAGCTGTTTTTT
TRBV6-5,-,TRBD1,TRBJ2-4,CASNPRQGAGNIQYF,TGTGCCAGCAACCCTAGACAGGGGGCGGGAAACATTCAGTACTTC
TRBV7-3,-,-,TRBJ2-7,CASSLNPSGGYEQYF,TGTGCCAGCAGCTTAAATCCCTCCGGTGGCTACGAGCAGTACTTC
TRBV7-2,-,TRBD1,TRBJ2-3,CASSLERRGPTQYF,TGTGCCAGCAGCTTAGAGCGCAGGGGGCCGACGCAGTATTTT
TRBV5-4,-,-,TRBJ2-2,CASSHDISNTGELFF,TGTGCCAGCAGCCACGACATCTCGAACACCGGGGAGCTGTTTTTT
TRBV5-5,-,TRBD1,TRBJ1-2,CASSYDRGGGYTF,TGTGCCAGCAGCTATGACAGGGGCGGTGGCTACACCTTC
TRBV4-1,-,TRBD1,TRBJ1-2,CASSQPGQGNYGYTF,TGCGCCAGCAGCCAGCCGGGACAGGGGAACTATGGCTACACCTTC
TRBV4-1,-,-,TRBJ2-2,CASSQARGGFGELFF,TGCGCCAGCAGCCAAGCCAGGGGGGGCTTCGGGGAGCTGTTTTTT
TRBV28,-,-,TRBJ1-1,CASSLSQTFF,TGTGCCAGCAGTTTATCCCAAACTTTCTTT
TRBV28,-,-,TRBJ2-1,CASSSRDYNEQFF,TGTGCCAGCAGTTCCAGGGACTACAATGAGCAGTTCTTC
TRBV2,-,TRBD1,TRBJ1-5,CASRAQGARNSNQPQHF,TGTGCCAGCAGAGCTCAGGGGGCGCGGAATAGCAATCAGCCCCAGCATTTT
TRBV6-2/TRBV6-3,-,-,TRBJ2-7,CASSYPPHEQYF,TGTGCCAGCAGTTACCCCCCCCACGAGCAGTACTTC
TRBV5-1,-,-,TRBJ2-7,CASSGGGASYEQYF,TGCGCCAGCAGCGGAGGGGGGGCGTCCTACGAGCAGTACTTC
TRBV15,-,TRBD2,TRBJ2-1,CATSRAREAWSYNEQFF,TGTGCCACCAGCAGGGCGCGGGAGGCGTGGTCCTACAATGAGCAGTTCTTC
TRBV28,-,-,TRBJ2-7,CASTHGLDNSYEQYF,TGTGCCAGCACTCATGGACTCGACAACTCCTACGAGCAGTACTTC
TRBV27,-,-,TRBJ1-2,CASSYTGGWDGYTF,TGTGCCAGCAGTTATACGGGGGGATGGGATGGCTACACCTTC
TRBV25-1,-,-,TRBJ1-4,CASRGSVEKLFF,TGTGCCAGCAGGGGGAGTGTGGAAAAACTGTTTTTT
TRBV7-3,-,-,TRBJ2-5,CASSLFRGMTQYF,TGTGCCAGCAGCTTGTTCCGGGGTATGACCCAGTACTTC
TRBV19,-,TRBD1,TRBJ1-4,CASSAPGTGNEKLFF,TGTGCCAGTAGTGCGCCCGGGACAGGGAATGAAAAACTGTTTTTT
TRBV9,-,-,TRBJ1-6,CASSPRGEGYALHF,TGTGCCAGCAGCCCCCGAGGGGAGGGATACGCCCTCCACTTT
TRBV3-1/TRBV3-2,-,-,TRBJ2-5,CASSQVRRWGETQYF,TGTGCCAGCAGCCAAGTTAGAAGGTGGGGCGAGACCCAGTACTTC
TRBV4-2,-,-,TRBJ2-6,CASSQEDSSGANVLTF,TGTGCCAGCAGCCAAGAGGACAGCTCTGGGGCCAACGTCCTGACTTTC
TRBV10-1,-,-,TRBJ1-1,CASSPGTRGTEAFF,TGCGCCAGCAGCCCGGGAACTCGGGGCACTGAAGCTTTCTTT
TRBV28,-,-,TRBJ1-1,CASSVRAVNTEAFF,TGTGCCAGCAGTGTCAGGGCCGTGAACACTGAAGCTTTCTTT
TRBV5-4,-,-,TRBJ2-2,CASSLVENTGELFF,TGTGCCAGCAGCTTGGTGGAGAACACCGGGGAGCTGTTTTTT
TRBV18,-,-,TRBJ1-1,CASSPPANTEAFF,TGTGCCAGCTCACCACCCGCGAACACTGAAGCTTTCTTT
TRBV7-9,-,-,TRBJ1-1,CASSFQGNTEAFF,TGTGCCAGCAGCTTCCAGGGGAACACTGAAGCTTTCTTT
TRBV5-4,-,-,TRBJ1-2,CASSLLGGNYGYTF,TGTGCCAGCAGCCTTCTGGGGGGCAACTATGGCTACACCTTC
TRBV5-8,-,-,TRBJ2-7,CASSLLGYEQYF,TGTGCCAGCAGCTTGTTGGGTTACGAGCAGTACTTC
TRBV19,-,-,TRBJ2-2,CASRQNTGELFF,TGTGCCAGTAGACAGAACACCGGGGAGCTGTTTTTT
TRBV5-6,-,TRBD2,TRBJ2-1,CASSLRLAGGQEQFF,TGTGCCAGCAGCTTGCGCCTAGCGGGGGGACAAGAGCAGTTCTTC
TRBV2,-,TRBD1,TRBJ2-2,CASNLRQGGTGELFF,TGTGCCAGCAATCTTAGACAGGGGGGAACCGGGGAGCTGTTTTTT
TRBV6-7,-,TRBD1,TRBJ2-2,CASPVTISRGSTGELFF,TGTGCCAGCCCAGTTACGATCTCCAGGGGGTCCACCGGGGAGCTGTTTTTT
TRBV6-5,-,-,TRBJ1-1,CASSSSMNTEAFF,TGTGCCAGCAGTTCGAGTATGAACACTGAAGCTTTCTTT
TRBV3-1/TRBV3-2,-,TRBD1,TRBJ2-7,CASSQDARGQEYF,TGTGCCAGCAGCCAAGATGCGAGGGGGCAGGAGTACTTC
TRBV5-6,-,-,TRBJ1-4,CASSLEGKLFF,TGTGCCAGCAGCTTGGAAGGAAAACTGTTTTTT
TRBV9,-,-,TRBJ2-5,CASSVAGVPIQETQYF,TGTGCCAGCAGCGTAGCAGGGGTTCCGATACAAGAGACCCAGTACTTC
TRBV19,-,-,TRBJ1-5,CASSIGWAMAVGNQPQHF,TGTGCCAGTAGTATAGGTTGGGCGATGGCGGTTGGCAATCAGCCCCAGCATTTT
TRBV5-3,few,-,TRBJ2-4,CARSSPWTVLAKNIQYF,TGTGCCAGAAGCTCACCATGGACGGTCCTAGCCAAAAACATTCAGTACTTC
TRBV9,-,-,TRBJ1-1,CASSAMNTEAFF,TGTGCCAGCAGCGCCATGAACACTGAAGCTTTCTTT
TRBV29-1,-,-,TRBJ1-1,CSVEQANTEAFF,TGCAGCGTTGAACAGGCTAACACTGAAGCTTTCTTT
TRBV7-9,-,-,TRBJ2-1,CASSVRDNNEQFF,TGTGCCAGCAGCGTCAGGGATAACAATGAGCAGTTCTTC